The sequence of this T cell receptor beta chain was determined in a study of graft-versus-host responses after intestinal transplantation (dated by TCRdb to about 2021). In the study overall: Recipients received multivisceral, liver-intestinal, or isolated intestinal transplants. A cohort of approximately 23 intestinal transplant recipients, including one retransplant, was enrolled, and a few patients lacking pretransplant specimens were excluded. Alloreactive clones were identified by sequencing pre-transplant mixed lymphocyte reaction products and comparing these products with unstimulated pre-transplant donor and recipient T cells. All recipients received anti-thymocyte globulin induction followed by maintenance tacrolimus and steroids for approximately 3 years. Samples from a few later patients were sequenced in-house on an Illumina MiSeq with MiXCR processing rather than by the commercial service. Donor T cell macrochimerism was defined as a peak of at least 4% donor T cells among recipient peripheral blood mononuclear cells. After intestinal transplantation, graft-versus-host and host-versus-graft alloreactive T cell clones were followed in the graft, circulation and bone marrow using bulk TCR-beta CDR3 sequencing.

To prepare the library, the immunoSEQ multiplex PCR assay was applied. Adaptive Biotechnologies carried out high-throughput TCR-beta CDR3 sequencing of genomic DNA for most patients. The study's processing was this. Adaptive's ImmunoSEQ software was the source of the TCR sequencing data for 18 patients, while a few other patients were processed with MiXCR and VDJtools. Because the origin of CDR3 nucleotide sequences shared between donor and recipient could not be assigned, those sequences were removed. Alloreactive clones required at least 2-fold expansion over unstimulated cells and minimum CFSE-low frequency of 0.002% (template counts) or 0.001% (read counts). Mappable clones were those detected in sequenced pre-transplant spleen, lymph node, or MLR CFSE-low populations of the donor or recipient. The cumulative frequency of alloreactive clones was calculated as a percentage of all sequences, weighted by copy number. The source is immuneACCESS, and TCRdb retained only in-frame sequences with V and J called. Part of the clones is not carried over; for the studies checked, unresolved V genes explain less than half of this, and the remainder is unexplained. The D gene and trimming were derived from the DNA, and the V and J assignments and clone size from that table. The sample records 40,000 or so clones, roughly four fifths of which are singletons. The top ten constitute 3.5% to 4.5% of the sample.

Concerning this clone itself: The antigen this receptor binds is unknown. No base-level quality is on record; no much larger clone is a single base apart.

What the study reported, not specific to this receptor: GvH clones were detected in recipient bone marrow, and some of these GvH clones were observed earlier in ileal mucosa or blood, consistent with an intestinal mucosal origin. In the allografts of patients with donor T cell macrochimerism, GvH to HvG T cell clonal ratios were high. The relatively low number and heterogeneity of intestinal transplant patients limited the conclusions. Early after transplant, peak levels of circulating GvH clones were found to be associated with declines in HvG clones.

Blood samples were collected up to 4 times in the first month after transplant and then at least monthly when available. The clonotype was recovered from a human patient who received an intestinal transplant, so some T cells may come from the graft donor. This specimen was PBMCs, taken about 38 months after transplant.

The CDR3 is CASLQGFLPSYTF. The DNA sequence is given as TGTGCCAGCCTACAGGGGTTTTTGCCGAGCTACACCTTC. The chain couples TRBV6-6 to TRBJ1-2, with TRBD1 matching 7 junction bases. V loses 8 bases at its end and J loses 9 bases; junction bases beyond the gene matches: 12. Including cysteine and phenylalanine, the CDR3 has 13 amino acids. Only the CDR3 part of the read is kept: 39 bases, read in frame from the first base. CDR1 and CDR2 are read off the germline V gene (reference sequence) as MNHNY and SVGAGI.